What follows describes a single T cell receptor (beta chain). As yet, its antigen is unknown. From 5'RACE with constant-segment primers came TCR alpha and TCR beta cDNA libraries that carried sample barcodes and UMIs. TCRdb called the 5' RACE reads again in MiXCR, with one record for every CDR3 protein. The profile shows fewer than 450,000 distinct CDR3 sequences, roughly 26% of them singletons. The data belong to a study of T-cell memory formation after mild COVID-19. Study-wide points: While clones contracting from day 15 to 85 were balanced between CD4 and CD8, later expanders leaned CD4+. The CD4+ clones that contracted clustered mainly within CM and EM, and the CD8+ clones concentrated in EMRA. Pre-infection memory held some responding clones, suggesting pre-existing cross-reactive T cells responded.

V lost 2 bases and J 1 base, leaving 8 bases between the germline ends. CDR1 is MNHEY, CDR2 SVGAGI, per germline. CDR3 size: 14 residues. This receptor was obtained from an adult woman who had mild COVID-19 (a few samples of this study predate the infection). Cell type and time point are not known. The rearrangement links TRBV6-5 to TRBJ1-1; possible D gene TRBD1, 5 bases. Sequences were obtained from PBMCs or a T cell subset sorted from them (not recorded which). The CDR3 region has the DNA TGTGCCAGCAGTTACGGGGCGGCGAACACTGAAGCTTTCTTT. Encoded protein: CASSYGAANTEAFF.